One T cell receptor (beta chain) is described in this entry. Its antigen is unidentified. The time point denotes: persistent/refractory GD, antithyroid drugs over 5 years with positive TRAb. The TCR library was made from RNA extracted from PBMCs. Enrollment of patients was through an endocrinology department in Xi'an, China. The data stem from a study of regulatory T cells in long-lasting Graves disease. General study findings and limits: It is possible that accuracy was reduced by the small size of the sample. Persistent Graves' disease cases displayed lower TCR diversity than newly diagnosed ones.

Arm-PCR of CDR3 regions and iRepertoire HTBI primers were the basis on which TCR beta libraries were built. How the authors handled the data: The study identified 55 to 80 TRBV and around 15 TRBJ segments across samples. Using its own MiXCR run on the multiplex PCR reads, TCRdb lists one record per CDR3 protein. TCRdb assigned the V and J calls; the authors' analysis was not used. This table holds about 470,000 distinct CDR3 sequences, about a fifth found once. This CDR3 is 15 amino acids long. V was clipped by 6 bases and J by 4 bases, with 18 bases between them. Germline CDR1 is MNHNS and CDR2 is SASEGT.

The chain couples TRBV6-1 to TRBJ1-1; perhaps TRBD1 as D (5 bases). The receptor comes from a female donor with Graves disease. The sequenced sample was peripheral blood mononuclear cells (PBMCs), obtained when the disease was refractory, from a patient treated with antithyroid drugs. The chain's CDR3 is CASSHPRGSGTEAFF. In DNA, the CDR3 is TGTGCCAGCAGCCACCCGAGGGGATCGGGCACTGAAGCTTTCTTT.